The source of this TCR beta chain is a study of blood T cell repertoires in COVID-19. About the study: Specimens from acute and convalescent COVID-19 originated in the United States, Italy and Spain.

Trimming left V 0 bases short and J 7 bases short, with 7 bases between. Germline lookup yields CDR1 MNHNY and CDR2 SVGAGI (reference sequence). The CDR3 covers 12 residues. The method was immunoSEQ multiplex PCR; TCRdb's version includes in-frame clones alone and lacks a portion of them. The sample shows over 70,000 clones, about 80% of them seen only once. The sample taken for sequencing was peripheral blood. J is TRBJ2-7 and V is TRBV6-6; D perhaps matches TRBD2 (6 bases). The receptor's source is a man between 65 and 85 years old who had recovered from COVID-19. CDR3 bases: TGTGCCAGCAGTTACTCGAGCGGGGAGCAGTACTTC. This sequence encodes CASSYSSGEQYF.